A single sample is the source of the 17 T cell receptor beta chains below, sequenced in a study of tumor and adjacent non-tumor tissue in lung cancer. RNA was extracted from bulk tissue without any cell sorting. A modified ARM-PCR protocol with three rounds of nested PCR amplified TCRbeta. TCRdb called the multiplex PCR reads again in MiXCR, with one record for every CDR3 protein. The sample has about 68,000 distinct CDR3 sequences, 60% seen once. The source material was lung tumor tissue. Source of these receptors: a man aged 50 to 60 with non-small cell lung cancer.

As for this clonotype: An end of the junction differs from the germline gene, which may be a read error. The CDR3 is CTSMTGSRRVTQYF. The CDR3 DNA sequence: TGTACCAGCATGACCGGTAGCCGGAGAGTGACCCAGTACTTC. This sequence joins TRBV11-1 and TRBJ2-5; D ambiguous. Germline lookup yields CDR1 SGHAT and CDR2 FQDESV (reference sequence). This CDR3 comprises 14 residues.

Many counts were recorded for this clonotype. The rearrangement joins TRBV10-2 to TRBJ2-3; 7 positions agree with TRBD2. CDR3 size: 14 residues. The germline CDR1 and CDR2 sequences are WSHSY and SAAADI. The V segment lost 6 bases and the J segment 0 bases; nucleotides outside the gene matches: 3. CDR3: CASRISGSTDTQYF. CDR3 bases: TGCGCCAGCAGGATTAGCGGGAGCACAGATACGCAGTATTTT.

This clonotype was recorded once. The germline gene is not matched at one end of the junction; a read error may be the cause. The V and J genes are TRBV6-6 and TRBJ1-6, with D unresolved. The CDR3 loop spans 16 amino acids. Germline V gene data show CDR1 as MNHNY and CDR2 as SVGAGI (reference sequence). The CDR3 loop reads CASYDETSSHNSPLHF. DNA for the CDR3: TGTGCCAGTTACGATGAGACGAGCTCCCATAATTCACCCCTCCACTTT.

In its sample, this clonotype was seen many times. The rearrangement links TRBV6-1 to TRBJ2-7; the D is unclear. Germline values: CDR1 MNHNS, CDR2 SASEGT. The CDR3 runs 13 residues. Between the trimmed V and J ends, which lost 1 base and 4 bases, there was a span of 8 bases. The CDR3 loop reads CASSEERTYEQYF. DNA of the CDR3: TGTGCCAGCAGTGAAGAGAGAACTTACGAGCAGTACTTC.

About this clonotype: A read error is likely, as this CDR3 ends without the conserved phenylalanine or tryptophan. V usage is TRBV7-9 and J usage is TRBJ2-7; the D is unclear. CDR3 length: 16 amino acids. From germline, CDR1 is SEHNR and CDR2 FQNEAQ (reference sequence). V lost 1 base, J lost 0 bases, and 13 bases lay in between. CDR3 sequence reads: CASSLDVRPSSYEQYL. CDR3 DNA: TGTGCCAGCAGCTTAGATGTCCGGCCCAGCTCCTACGAGCAGTACCTC.

Comment on this clonotype: Possible read error: a much larger clone is one base away. The rearrangement joins TRBV20-1 to TRBJ2-1, with 8 bases matching TRBD2. V shed 6 bases, J shed 12 bases, and the junction held 7 bases outside the gene matches. From germline, CDR1 is DFQATT and CDR2 SNEGSKA (reference sequence). This CDR3 is built from 11 residues. CDR3 protein: CSAGLVAGQFF. The CDR3 DNA follows: TGCAGTGCGGGACTAGTAGCTGGGCAGTTCTTC.

On this clonotype itself: Since no conserved phenylalanine or tryptophan closes the CDR3, a read error is the likely cause. The rearrangement links TRBV5-5 to TRBJ2-7; D may be TRBD2 (5 bases). Germline CDR1 reads SGHKS; CDR2 reads YYEKEE (reference sequence). The CDR3 runs to 16 residues. CDR3 amino acids: CASSFGPGGGNYEQYL. The CDR3 DNA is TGTGCAAGCAGCTTTGGCCCAGGAGGCGGAAACTACGAGCAGTACTTG.

Details on this clonotype: Germline and junction disagree at one end, which may indicate a read error. The V call is TRBV11-2, the J call TRBJ1-5, with TRBD1 as a possible D gene (5 bases). CDR1 SGHAT and CDR2 FQNNGV come from the germline V gene. CDR3 length: 15 residues. CDR3 sequence reads: CASSLLPGGNQPQHF. The CDR3 nucleotides read TGTGCTAGCAGCCTCCTGCCCGGGGGGAATCAGCCCCAGCATTTT.

Remarks on this clonotype: One base away lies a much larger clone, so this may be a sequencing read error. The chain recombines TRBV12-3 or TRBV12-4 with TRBJ1-6; 7 nucleotides agree with TRBD1. Losses at the gene ends were 8 bases for V and 6 bases for J; bases not matched to a gene: 10. The CDR3 totals 15 residues. The CDR3 loop is CASGRGQEFNSPLHF. The DNA of the CDR3 is TGTGCCAGCGGAAGAGGACAGGAGTTTAATTCACCCCTCCACTTT.

In regard to this clonotype: A read error may account for a junction end that differs from germline. The chain couples TRBV5-1 to TRBJ2-1; 14 bases align to TRBD2. The CDR3 length is 15 residues. Germline V gives CDR1 SGHRS, CDR2 YFSETQ. The CDR3 protein is CAGSPGLAGGNGQFF. The CDR3 DNA follows: TGCGCCGGCAGCCCCGGACTAGCGGGGGGCAATGGGCAGTTCTTC.

To note about this clonotype: This sequence may be a read error, since a much larger clone differs from it by one base. The chain carries TRBV6-6 and TRBJ1-1; 9 bases line up with TRBD1. The V segment lost 7 bases and the J segment 5 bases; nucleotides outside the gene matches: 11. The CDR3 has 15 amino acids. Looked up from germline, CDR1 is MNHNY and CDR2 is SVGAGI (reference sequence). The CDR3 region has the DNA TGTGCCAGCATGCTTAACAGGGGGCAAGGAACTGAAGCTTTCTTT. It codes for CASMLNRGQGTEAFF.

This clonotype was counted a single time. The junction shows a germline mismatch at one end, possibly a read error. The chain uses TRBV29-1 and TRBJ1-4; the match to TRBD1 covers 9 bases. This CDR3 has 14 residues. Germline assignment: CDR1 SQVTM and CDR2 ANQGSEA. CDR3 in DNA: TGCAGCGTTGGGCCCGGGGACAGGGCTGAAAAGCTGTTTTTT. This codes for CSVGPGDRAEKLFF.

CDR3 sequence reads: CVSSSRDSQDTQYF. The DNA for the CDR3 is TGTGTCAGTAGCTCCCGGGACTCCCAAGATACGCAGTATTTT. V and J are TRBV11-3 and TRBJ2-3; TRBD2 might be the D (6 bases). The CDR3 is 14 residues long. CDR1 and CDR2 from the germline V gene are SGHNT and YENEEA.

A note on this clonotype: Since a much larger clone is just one base distant, this may be a read error. The chain employs TRBV6-6 and TRBJ1-2, with D uncertain. The V end lost 6 bases, the J end lost 1 base, and 9 bases lay between the germline ends. CDR1 is MNHNY, CDR2 SVGAGI, per germline (reference sequence). The CDR3 length is 13 residues. CDR3: CASSRCNNYGYTF. The CDR3 bases are TGTGCCAGCAGCCGATGCAATAACTATGGCTACACCTTC.

There are many counts of this clonotype. The V and J genes are TRBV12-3 or TRBV12-4 and TRBJ1-2, with D possibly matching TRBD1 (6 bases). This CDR3 is 13 amino acids long. The ends were cut back, 5 bases at V and 8 bases at J, with 15 bases in the middle. The CDR3 coding sequence is TGTGCCAGCAGTGGTTCAGGGGCTAGGGGCTACACCTTC. Its protein product is CASSGSGARGYTF.

Concerning this clonotype: No conserved phenylalanine or tryptophan is present at the end of the CDR3, so a read error is the likely explanation. The V call is TRBV4-1, the J call TRBJ2-7; TRBD1 aligns across 8 bases. CDR3 size: 16 residues. Germline V lookup: CDR1 MGHRA, CDR2 YSYEKL. CDR3 bases: TGCGGCAGCAGCCAACCCCCCTTAGGGACAGGCTACGAGCAGTACTCC. This codes for CGSSQPPLGTGYEQYS.

The gene calls are TRBV18 and TRBJ2-3; the D call may be TRBD1 or TRBD2 (5 bases each). The CDR3 sequence is 13 residues long. Germline assignment: CDR1 KGHSH and CDR2 LQKENI. Trimming left V 6 bases short and J 6 bases short, with 13 bases between. CDR3 in DNA: TGTGCCAGCTCCGGACTGGGGCGCGATACGCAGTATTTT. This encodes CASSGLGRDTQYF.